Detailed here is one T cell receptor beta chain. These data originate in a study of CD8+CD57+ T cells in acquired aplastic anemia. Trimming took off 6 bases at V and 5 bases at J, with 14 bases between the two ends. The length of the CDR3 is 14 residues. In germline, CDR1 is SGHRS, CDR2 YFSETQ. Genomic DNA served as template for TCR beta VDJ and CDR3 profiling. From the reads, TCRdb called clonotypes with MiXCR, one entry per CDR3 protein. The top ten clones hold 1.8% of a sample with 190,000 or so distinct CDR3 sequences, less than 60% of them seen once. Patients who underwent sequencing had shown CD8+CD57+ cell expansion by flow cytometry. Each patient had severe acquired aplastic anemia. Patients had not yet gotten any therapy when their blood was taken for sampling.

This TCR was recovered from a human donor with aplastic anemia. The chain employs TRBV5-1 and TRBJ2-2, with D possibly TRBD2 on 7 matching bases. What was sequenced was sorted CD4+, CD8+, or CD8+CD57+ T cells (not recorded which) from PBMCs. CDR3 DNA sequence: TGCGCCAGCAAGGCGGGGGCCCCGACCGGGGAGCTGTTTTTT. It specifies CASKAGAPTGELFF.